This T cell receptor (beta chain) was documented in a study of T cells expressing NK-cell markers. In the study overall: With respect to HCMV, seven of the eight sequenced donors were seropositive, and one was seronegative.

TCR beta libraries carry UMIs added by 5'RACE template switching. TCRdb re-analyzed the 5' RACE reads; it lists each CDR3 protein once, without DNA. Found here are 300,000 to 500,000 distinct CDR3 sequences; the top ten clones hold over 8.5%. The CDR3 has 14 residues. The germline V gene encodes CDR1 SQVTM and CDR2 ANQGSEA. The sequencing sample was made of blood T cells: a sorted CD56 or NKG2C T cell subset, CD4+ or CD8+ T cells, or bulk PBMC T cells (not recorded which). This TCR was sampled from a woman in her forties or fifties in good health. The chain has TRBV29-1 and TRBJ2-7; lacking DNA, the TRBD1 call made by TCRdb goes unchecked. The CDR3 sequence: CSVVASGQGREQYF.